This record looks at one TCR beta chain sequence and its context. The V gene lost 3 bases and the J gene lost 7 bases, with 18 bases spanning the gap. Looked up from germline, CDR1 is MDHEN and CDR2 is SYDVKM. The CDR3 is 16 residues long. The entry originates in a study of T cell changes during pregnancy in multiple sclerosis. Profiling relied on immunoSEQ multiplex PCR, and the TCRdb table lists in-frame clones only, not all of them. The sample comprises over 85,000 clones, around 93% of which are singletons, and around 1.8% rests with the top ten. J is TRBJ1-4 and V is TRBV28; no reliable D call. The receptor was derived from a female donor in good health, enrolled as a control in a pregnancy study. Sample: peripheral blood, taken in the first trimester of pregnancy. The CDR3: CASSFARGGVGEKLFF. In DNA, the CDR3 is TGTGCCAGCAGTTTCGCCCGGGGTGGAGTAGGTGAAAAACTGTTTTTT.